These 28 T cell receptor beta chains were all obtained from the same sample, sequenced in a study of vaccination and CD4 T cells after COVID-19. Treatment of the sample: roughly 10-day PBMC culture with coronavirus spike peptide pools or control peptides (ViraFEST assay). Cultured CD4+ T cells had their DNA profiled by the Oncomine TCR Beta short-read assay. TCRdb ran MiXCR on the PCR reads and lists one entry per CDR3 protein. The repertoire includes just under 20,000 distinct CDR3 sequences, 47% of them detected once, and under 5% sits in the top ten. No antigen has been identified for these receptors. The material was CD4+ T cells from blood, cultured in vitro, obtained before SARS-CoV-2 vaccination. These receptors all come from a human donor who had recovered from COVID-19.

The chain links TRBV20-1 to TRBJ1-3; the D gene is possibly TRBD1 (6 bases). The CDR3 is made up of 17 amino acids. With 2 bases removed from V and 2 bases from J, the gap between germline ends came to 19 bases. The germline CDR1 and CDR2 sequences are DFQATT and SNEGSKA (reference sequence). The CDR3 here is CSARLPRGGVAGNTIYF. In DNA, the CDR3 is TGCAGTGCTAGACTACCGAGGGGGGGGGTAGCTGGAAACACCATATATTTT.

The chain couples TRBV19 to TRBJ2-5, with 9 bases that match TRBD2. Germline V CDR1 and CDR2: LNHDA, SQIVND (reference sequence). The CDR3 extends over 13 amino acids. The V and J ends lost 4 bases and 3 bases, in that order; junction bases with no gene match: 0. The CDR3: CASSSGREETQYF. The CDR3 region has the DNA TGTGCCAGTAGTAGCGGGAGGGAAGAGACCCAGTACTTC.

This clonotype was seen more than once but under ten times. The J gene is TRBJ2-1, the V gene TRBV6-5; D perhaps matches TRBD2 (6 bases). CDR1 MNHEY and CDR2 SVGAGI come from the germline V gene. V was pared by 2 bases and J by 12 bases, with 17 bases between. There are 14 residues in the CDR3. The CDR3 protein is CASSYGDSRPGQFF. The CDR3 bases are TGTGCCAGCAGTTACGGGGACTCTCGCCCCGGGCAGTTCTTC.

This chain connects TRBV14 to TRBJ2-7; 7 bases are a match to TRBD2. Germline assignment: CDR1 SGHDN and CDR2 FVKESK. J lost 0 bases, V lost 1 base, and 12 bases had no gene match. CDR3 length: 18 amino acids. The chain's CDR3 is CASSQVRGGRESSYEQYF. The DNA for the CDR3 is TGTGCCAGCAGCCAAGTGCGTGGTGGGCGGGAGAGCTCCTACGAGCAGTACTTC.

This clonotype showed up just a few times. The chain links TRBV7-9 to TRBJ2-5; D may be TRBD2 (6 bases). The CDR3 is 14 residues long. CDR1 SEHNR and CDR2 FQNEAQ come from the germline V gene (reference sequence). V lost 5 bases, J lost 4 bases, and 14 bases lay in between. CDR3 sequence: CASSPRGGAETQYF. CDR3 DNA: TGTGCCAGCAGCCCCCGGGGCGGGGCAGAGACCCAGTACTTC. The whole variable domain, remainder taken from reference TRBV7-9 and TRBJ2-5, is DTGVSQNPRHKITKRGQNVTFRCDPISEHNRLYWYRQTLGQGPEFLTYFQNEAQLEKSRLLSDRFSAERPKGSFSTLEIQRTEQGDSAMYLCASSPRGGAETQYFGPGTRLLVL.

In this sample, this clonotype is medium-sized. The chain has TRBV27 and TRBJ1-5, with D perhaps matching TRBD1 (6 bases). This CDR3 comprises 15 residues. Germline CDR1 and CDR2: MNHEY and SMNVEV (reference sequence). The V gene lost 6 bases and the J gene lost 1 base, with 13 bases spanning the gap. The CDR3 DNA reads as TGTGCCAGCAGCTTAAACGGACAGAGCAATCAGCCCCAGCATTTT. Protein product: CASSLNGQSNQPQHF.

The rearrangement joins TRBV7-3 to TRBJ2-1; 13 nucleotides match TRBD2. This CDR3 is built from 16 residues. Germline V gives CDR1 SGHTA, CDR2 FQGTGA. Unmatched junction bases numbered 7, after V lost 5 bases and J lost 6 bases. The CDR3 DNA sequence: TGTGCCAGCAGCCCTACGGGACTAGCGGGAATCAATGAGCAGTTCTTC. Translation: CASSPTGLAGINEQFF.

This sequence joins TRBV15 and TRBJ1-4; no reliable D call. Trimming took off 4 bases at V and 9 bases at J, with 15 bases between the two ends. CDR3 length equals 14 residues. Germline V gene lookup returns CDR1 LNHNV and CDR2 YYDKDF (reference sequence). The CDR3 loop is CATSTRQTLKKLFF. The CDR3 nucleotides read TGTGCCACCAGCACCCGACAAACGCTAAAAAAACTGTTTTTT.

About this clonotype itself: One end of the junction does not line up with germline, which may come from a read error. This chain joins TRBV14 and TRBJ2-5, with D possibly being TRBD2 (6 bases). The germline CDR1 and CDR2 sequences are SGHDN and FVKESK. CDR3 size: 15 residues. DNA of the CDR3: TGTGCCAGCAACCAAGTGGAGGACTATCAAGAGACCCAGTACTTC. This sequence encodes CASNQVEDYQETQYF.

This sequence joins TRBV7-8 and TRBJ1-2; 10 bases line up with TRBD1. The length of the CDR3 is 15 residues. The germline V gene has CDR1 SGHVS and CDR2 FQNEAQ. J was trimmed by 8 bases and V by 2 bases; bases with no gene match: 8. The DNA of the CDR3 is TGTGCCAGCAGCTTACTAGGGACAGGGGCGGGAGGCTACACCTTC. This sequence encodes CASSLLGTGAGGYTF.

V and J are TRBV6-1 and TRBJ1-6; D is unclear. Germline values: CDR1 MNHNS, CDR2 SASEGT. The CDR3 contains 13 residues. Deletions cut 3 bases from V and 6 bases from J, with 6 bases between. The CDR3 reads CASSELRNSPLHF. CDR3 bases: TGTGCCAGCAGTGAGTTGCGTAATTCACCCCTCCACTTT.

The genes are TRBV29-1 and TRBJ1-1, with D uncertain. This CDR3 has 10 amino acids. Germline loops: CDR1 SQVTM, CDR2 ANQGSEA. The V end was cut by 4 bases, the J end by 1 base, with 1 base between. In DNA, the CDR3 is TGCAGCGTTGCGAACACTGAAGCTTTCTTT. Its translation is CSVANTEAFF. Looking up the rest from reference TRBV29-1 and TRBJ1-1 gives the full variable domain: SAVISQKPSRDICQRGTSLTIQCQVDSQVTMMFWYRQQPGQSLTLIATANQGSEATYESGFVIDKFPISRPNLTFSTLTVSNMSPEDSSIYLCSVANTEAFFGQGTRLTVV.

CDR3 residues: CASSRGPPGDTEAFF. In nucleotides, the CDR3 is TGCGCCAGCAGCCGCGGACCCCCGGGGGACACTGAAGCTTTCTTT. V usage is TRBV4-1 and J usage is TRBJ1-1; D perhaps matches TRBD1 (5 bases). The germline V gene has CDR1 MGHRA and CDR2 YSYEKL. The V gene lost 4 bases and the J gene lost 3 bases, with 15 bases spanning the gap. This CDR3 region has 15 residues.

This chain joins TRBV4-1 and TRBJ2-1; no definite D call. From germline, CDR1 is MGHRA and CDR2 YSYEKL. The length of the CDR3 is 14 residues. V lost 5 bases and J 6 bases, leaving 14 bases between the germline ends. Here the CDR3 DNA reads TGCGCCAGCAGCTTCGACACAACCGGCAATGAGCAGTTCTTC. It codes for CASSFDTTGNEQFF.

CDR3 protein: CASTPNPSTDTQYF. The CDR3 coding sequence is TGTGCCAGCACACCTAACCCCAGCACAGATACGCAGTATTTT. The rearrangement links TRBV5-4 to TRBJ2-3; D unclear. The germline CDR1 and CDR2 sequences are SGHNT and YYREEE (reference sequence). The CDR3 totals 14 residues. The V and J ends lost 6 bases and 0 bases respectively, with 11 bases between them.

In DNA, the CDR3 is TGTGCCAGCAGCTTAGGCTCGGGAGGTAGCTCCTACGAGCAGTACTTC. Translating gives CASSLGSGGSSYEQYF. The J gene is TRBJ2-7, the V gene TRBV7-2; 7 nucleotides match TRBD2. The CDR3 extends over 16 amino acids. V shed 1 base, J shed 0 bases, and the junction held 6 bases outside the gene matches. The germline V gene encodes CDR1 SGHTA and CDR2 FQGNSA.

V usage is TRBV5-1 and J usage is TRBJ2-7; 8 bases are shared with TRBD2. The CDR3 has 16 residues. Germline CDR1 and CDR2: SGHRS and YFSETQ. Unmatched junction bases numbered 5, after V lost 0 bases and J lost 0 bases. This CDR3 is CASSLAGGAPSYEQYF. The CDR3 nucleotides are TGCGCCAGCAGCTTGGCGGGGGGGGCTCCCTCCTACGAGCAGTACTTC.

The V call is TRBV6-1, the J call TRBJ1-5; D gene unclear. Trimming removed 2 bases from V and 4 bases from J, with 6 bases in between. Looked up from germline, CDR1 is MNHNS and CDR2 is SASEGT. The CDR3 spans 13 residues. The CDR3 region has the DNA TGTGCCAGCAGTGAACAGACGAATCAGCCCCAGCATTTT. It specifies CASSEQTNQPQHF.

This CDR3 reads CASSWGGQGNYGYTF. The CDR3 DNA is TGTGCCAGCAGCTGGGGAGGACAGGGGAACTATGGCTACACCTTC. The V and J genes are TRBV5-4 and TRBJ1-2, with 9 bases that match TRBD1. V shed 3 bases and J 2 bases; nucleotides not matched to a gene: 5. This CDR3 region has 15 residues. Per germline, CDR1 SGHNT and CDR2 YYREEE (reference sequence).

The chain carries TRBV5-6 and TRBJ1-1, with a weak D call TRBD1 (6 bases). This CDR3 is 16 amino acids long. Germline V gene data show CDR1 as SGHDT and CDR2 as YYEEEE. The V and J ends lost 2 bases and 4 bases respectively, with 18 bases between them. In DNA, the CDR3 is TGTGCCAGCAGCTTATTTCGTGGGCAGGGGAGCACTGAAGCTTTCTTT. Its protein is CASSLFRGQGSTEAFF.

This clonotype was found a few times. The genes are TRBV19 and TRBJ1-5; 7 bases agree with TRBD1. The CDR3 covers 15 residues. V lost 4 bases to trimming and J lost 0 bases; unmatched junction nucleotides: 3. The V gene's germline CDR1 is LNHDA and CDR2 SQIVND (reference sequence). The CDR3 DNA sequence: TGTGCCAGTAGTACGACAGGGATTAGCAATCAGCCCCAGCATTTT. This sequence encodes CASSTTGISNQPQHF. The variable domain in full, with the rest retrieved from reference TRBV19 and TRBJ1-5, is DGGITQSPKYLFRKEGQNVTLSCEQNLNHDAMYWYRQDPGQGLRLIYYSQIVNDFQKGDIAEGYSVSREKKESFPLTVTSAQKNPTAFYLCASSTTGISNQPQHFGDGTRLSIL.

The chain has TRBV6-1 and TRBJ2-5, with a tentative D call TRBD1 (5 bases). The CDR3 has 13 residues. CDR1 is MNHNS, CDR2 SASEGT, per germline. V was trimmed by 8 bases and J by 4 bases, leaving 14 bases between them. Here the CDR3 DNA reads TGTGCCAGCGACTTTCAGGGTGGAGAGACCCAGTACTTC. Translated, it gives CASDFQGGETQYF.

This clonotype was counted a single time. One junction end does not reproduce the germline sequence, and a read error may be involved. The V and J genes are TRBV25-1 and TRBJ2-3; 7 positions match TRBD2. The germline CDR1 and CDR2 sequences are MGHDK and SYGVNS. CDR3 length: 15 residues. CDR3 region: CTSSEFSGGTDTQYF. Written as DNA, the CDR3 is TGTACCAGCAGTGAATTCAGCGGGGGCACAGATACGCAGTATTTT.

The chain couples TRBV7-9 to TRBJ2-3; weak D call: TRBD1 (5 bases). CDR1 is SEHNR, CDR2 FQNEAQ, per germline (reference sequence). The CDR3 totals 17 residues. Trimming took off 3 bases at V and 4 bases at J, with 20 bases between the two ends. The CDR3 DNA is TGTGCCAGCAGCTTTGGGAAGGCAGGGAATTTTGCAGATACGCAGTATTTT. The encoded protein is CASSFGKAGNFADTQYF.

The V call is TRBV27, the J call TRBJ1-3, with a tentative D call TRBD1 (6 bases). CDR3 size: 15 residues. V was trimmed by 5 bases and J by 0 bases, leaving 11 bases between them. Germline CDR1 MNHEY, CDR2 SMNVEV (reference sequence). The CDR3 region is CASSLGTNSGNTIYF. The DNA for the CDR3 is TGTGCCAGCAGTCTCGGGACAAACTCTGGAAACACCATATATTTT.

The table lists this clonotype with a few counts. This sequence joins TRBV20-1 and TRBJ1-1; no reliable D call. Trimming took off 4 bases at V and 6 bases at J, with 12 bases between the two ends. The germline gives CDR1 DFQATT, CDR2 SNEGSKA (reference sequence). CDR3 length: 12 residues. CDR3 in amino acids: CSATVKVAEAFF. Here the CDR3 DNA reads TGCAGTGCTACTGTAAAGGTGGCTGAAGCTTTCTTT.

The V and J genes are TRBV7-8 and TRBJ1-5, with D perhaps matching TRBD1 (6 bases). This CDR3 has 17 residues. Between the trimmed V and J ends, which lost 5 bases and 2 bases, there was a span of 19 bases. CDR1 is SGHVS, CDR2 FQNEAQ, per germline. As DNA, the CDR3 is TGTGCCAGCAGCCACCGACGGGGGGCTGGTGGCAATCAGCCCCAGCATTTT. Protein sequence: CASSHRRGAGGNQPQHF.

This clonotype was detected only once. The J gene is TRBJ1-6, the V gene TRBV5-6, with D tentatively TRBD1 (5 bases). Germline V gene sequence: CDR1 SGHDT, CDR2 YYEEEE. There are 12 residues in the CDR3. V was clipped by 1 base and J by 10 bases, with 6 bases between them. CDR3 bases: TGTGCCAGCAGCTTGTGGGGCTCACCCCTCCACTTT. Its translation: CASSLWGSPLHF.